This T cell receptor (beta chain) was found in a study of blood T cell repertoires in COVID-19. The overall study: Sites across the United States, Italy and Spain contributed samples from acute and convalescent COVID-19.

This table comes from immunoSEQ multiplex PCR, and its TCRdb copy is limited to in-frame clones, with some not included. The sample carries some 150,000 clones, 87% recorded once. Germline V lookup: CDR1 LGHDT, CDR2 YNNKEL (reference sequence). V lost 0 bases and J 9 bases, leaving 12 bases between the germline ends. The CDR3 has 13 residues. The chain couples TRBV3-1 (or the pseudogene TRBV3-2) to TRBJ2-7; D might be TRBD2 (7 bases). The TCR was taken from a woman aged 55-69 years with active or convalescent COVID-19. Specimen: peripheral blood. CDR3 in DNA: TGTGCCAGCAGCCAAGAGGGGGGGCACGGGCAGTACTTC. Translated, it gives CASSQEGGHGQYF.